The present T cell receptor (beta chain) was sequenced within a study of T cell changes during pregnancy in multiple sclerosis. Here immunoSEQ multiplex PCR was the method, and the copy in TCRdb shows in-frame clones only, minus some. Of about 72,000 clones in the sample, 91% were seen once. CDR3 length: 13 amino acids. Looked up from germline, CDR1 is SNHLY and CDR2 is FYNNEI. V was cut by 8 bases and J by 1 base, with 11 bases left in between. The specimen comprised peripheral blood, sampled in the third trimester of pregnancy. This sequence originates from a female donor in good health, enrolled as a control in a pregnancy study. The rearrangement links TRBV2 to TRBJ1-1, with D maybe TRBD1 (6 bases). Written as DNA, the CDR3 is TGTGCCAGCGGAACAGGGAGGAACACTGAAGCTTTCTTT. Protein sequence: CASGTGRNTEAFF.